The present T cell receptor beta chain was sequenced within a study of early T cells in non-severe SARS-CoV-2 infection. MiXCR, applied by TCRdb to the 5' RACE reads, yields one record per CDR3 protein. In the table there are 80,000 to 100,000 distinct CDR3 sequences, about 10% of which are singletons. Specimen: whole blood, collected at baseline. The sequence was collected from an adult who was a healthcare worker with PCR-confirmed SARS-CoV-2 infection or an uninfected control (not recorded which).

CDR3 sequence: CATSRVSRDRISQETQYF. CDR3 DNA: TGTGCCACCAGCAGAGTGTCAAGGGATCGAATCTCCCAAGAGACCCAGTACTTC. The V and J genes are TRBV15 and TRBJ2-5; D call uncertain. The CDR3 covers 18 residues. CDR1 and CDR2 (germline): LNHNV, YYDKDF (reference sequence). The V gene lost 1 base and the J gene lost 1 base, with 19 bases spanning the gap.